Following are 18 T cell receptor beta chains from one sample sequenced in a study of a mutant IDH1 vaccine in newly diagnosed glioma. Time point: week 35, safety follow-up. The vaccine gave 300 ug of a 20-mer mutant IDH1 peptide subcutaneously per dose. Antigens for these TCRs are unknown. Data came from immunoSEQ multiplex PCR; TCRdb stores just in-frame clones and leaves some out. This table holds about 66,000 clones, 74% found once. The sequenced sample was PBMCs, obtained from a glioma patient whose treatment included an IDH1 peptide vaccine. Source of these receptors: a man in his fifties or sixties with glioma.

This clone was seen more than once but under ten times. The V gene is TRBV15, the J gene TRBJ1-5, with D unresolved. There are 17 residues in the CDR3. Germline V gene sequence: CDR1 LNHNV, CDR2 YYDKDF (reference sequence). The V gene lost 5 bases and the J gene lost 0 bases, with 17 bases spanning the gap. CDR3 nucleotides: TGTGCCACCAGCGACCCAAACATGCCGAATAGCAATCAGCCCCAGCATTTT. It encodes CATSDPNMPNSNQPQHF.

The rearrangement uses TRBV7-2 and TRBJ1-5, with unresolved D. The CDR3 covers 13 residues. Per germline, CDR1 SGHTA and CDR2 FQGNSA. V was cut by 6 bases and J by 0 bases, with 6 bases left in between. CDR3 coding DNA: TGTGCCAGCAGTTGGATTAGCAATCAGCCCCAGCATTTT. As protein: CASSWISNQPQHF. The full variable domain, its missing parts supplied by reference TRBV7-2 and TRBJ1-5, is GAGVSQSPSNKVTEKGKDVELRCDPISGHTALYWYRQSLGQGLEFLIYFQGNSAPDKSGLPSDRFSAERTGGSVSTLTIQRTQQEDSAVYLCASSWISNQPQHFGDGTRLSIL.

The chain links TRBV10-3 to TRBJ1-2; a weak D match, TRBD1 (5 bases). In germline, CDR1 is ENHRY, CDR2 SYGVKD. The germline V and J ends were trimmed by 8 bases and 8 bases, with 18 bases remaining between them. CDR3 size: 13 residues. This chain's CDR3 is CAISDSLPRGYTF. DNA of the CDR3: TGTGCCATCTCAGACAGCCTGCCCCGGGGCTACACCTTC.

The rearrangement uses TRBV6-5 and TRBJ2-7; D remains ambiguous. From germline, CDR1 is MNHEY and CDR2 SVGAGI. This CDR3 has 14 amino acids. Trimming removed 0 bases at V and 3 bases at J, with 9 bases between. This chain's CDR3 is CASSYSGNNYEQYF. DNA for the CDR3: TGTGCCAGCAGTTACTCGGGCAACAACTACGAGCAGTACTTC.

J is TRBJ2-2 and V is TRBV19; D is undetermined. The V end lost 5 bases, the J end lost 5 bases, and 12 bases lay between the germline ends. The CDR3 totals 14 residues. Germline V gives CDR1 LNHDA, CDR2 SQIVND (reference sequence). CDR3 sequence: CASSPSMITGELFF. In nucleotides, the CDR3 is TGTGCCAGTAGTCCCTCGATGATAACCGGGGAGCTGTTTTTT.

This chain uses TRBV29-1 with TRBJ1-1, with D possibly matching TRBD1 (5 bases). This CDR3 has 13 residues. V was shortened by 2 bases and J by 7 bases, with 14 bases between the two germline ends. Germline V gene data show CDR1 as SQVTM and CDR2 as ANQGSEA. The CDR3 region is CSVEQGRVDEAFF. CDR3 sequence (DNA): TGCAGCGTTGAACAGGGACGAGTCGATGAAGCTTTCTTT. The full variable domain, its missing parts supplied by reference TRBV29-1 and TRBJ1-1, is SAVISQKPSRDICQRGTSLTIQCQVDSQVTMMFWYRQQPGQSLTLIATANQGSEATYESGFVIDKFPISRPNLTFSTLTVSNMSPEDSSIYLCSVEQGRVDEAFFGQGTRLTVV.

The chain combines TRBV10-3 with TRBJ1-1; D uncertain. This CDR3 has 12 residues. The V gene lost 3 bases and the J gene lost 5 bases, with 7 bases spanning the gap. The germline V gene has CDR1 ENHRY and CDR2 SYGVKD. As DNA, the CDR3 is TGTGCCATCAGTGAAGTGGGTACTGAAGCTTTCTTT. It codes for CAISEVGTEAFF.

The chain is built from TRBV5-8 and TRBJ2-2; D tentatively reads TRBD1 or TRBD2 (6 bases each). This CDR3 is 15 amino acids long. Germline CDR1 and CDR2: SGHTS and YDEGEE. The V gene lost 1 base and the J gene lost 5 bases, with 12 bases spanning the gap. CDR3 sequence (DNA): TGTGCCAGCAGCTTGATGCAGGGGAGGACCGGGGAGCTGTTTTTT. This sequence encodes CASSLMQGRTGELFF.

The rearrangement joins TRBV28 to TRBJ1-4; 7 nucleotides align to TRBD1. This CDR3 has 16 amino acids. With V trimmed by 3 bases and J by 5 bases, 9 bases remained unmatched. Germline CDR1 and CDR2: MDHEN and SYDVKM. CDR3 loop: CASSLEAGGSNEKLFF. CDR3 in DNA: TGTGCCAGCAGTTTGGAGGCAGGGGGTTCCAATGAAAAACTGTTTTTT. Filled out from reference TRBV28 and TRBJ1-4, the complete variable domain reads DVKVTQSSRYLVKRTGEKVFLECVQDMDHENMFWYRQDPGLGLRLIYFSYDVKMKEKGDIPEGYSVSREKKERFSLILESASTNQTSMYLCASSLEAGGSNEKLFFGSGTQLSVL.

The chain combines TRBV5-8 with TRBJ2-7, with 7 bases fitting TRBD1. The CDR3 loop spans 13 amino acids. The germline V gene has CDR1 SGHTS and CDR2 YDEGEE. Trimming took 4 bases from V and 5 from J; bases not matched to a gene: 6. CDR3 nucleotides: TGTGCCAGCAGCGTCAGGGGGACCGACGAGCAGTACTTC. It specifies CASSVRGTDEQYF.

The rearrangement joins TRBV5-1 to TRBJ1-2; 7 bases align to TRBD1. CDR3 length: 15 amino acids. The V gene's germline CDR1 is SGHRS and CDR2 YFSETQ. With V trimmed by 4 bases and J by 1 base, 7 bases remained unmatched. The CDR3 loop is CASSRSQGSNYGYTF. Here the CDR3 DNA reads TGCGCCAGCAGCCGTTCACAGGGGAGTAACTATGGCTACACCTTC.

The J gene is TRBJ1-3, the V gene TRBV19, with TRBD1 identical over 7 bases. Germline assignment: CDR1 LNHDA and CDR2 SQIVND (reference sequence). The ends lost 8 bases at V and 0 bases at J; junction bases unmatched: 7. The CDR3 has 15 residues. The CDR3 loop reads CASVDRASSGNTIYF. CDR3 bases: TGTGCCAGTGTTGACAGGGCCTCCTCTGGAAACACCATATATTTT.

The V and J genes are TRBV4-3 and TRBJ2-1; D might be TRBD1 (7 bases). The V end lost 0 bases, the J end lost 7 bases, and 16 bases lay between the germline ends. The CDR3 is made up of 16 amino acids. Germline V gene sequence: CDR1 LGHNA, CDR2 YSLEER. In nucleotides, the CDR3 is TGCGCCAGCAGCCAAGACGACAGGGACTCTATAAATGAGCAGTTCTTC. It encodes CASSQDDRDSINEQFF.

The chain carries TRBV19 and TRBJ1-2; D not resolved. The CDR3 sequence is 11 residues long. Germline assignment: CDR1 LNHDA and CDR2 SQIVND (reference sequence). The V end lost 3 bases, the J end lost 5 bases, and 4 bases lay between the germline ends. The CDR3 is CASSMGYGYTF. The CDR3 DNA sequence: TGTGCCAGTAGTATGGGGTATGGCTACACCTTC. Filled out from reference TRBV19 and TRBJ1-2, the complete variable domain reads DGGITQSPKYLFRKEGQNVTLSCEQNLNHDAMYWYRQDPGQGLRLIYYSQIVNDFQKGDIAEGYSVSREKKESFPLTVTSAQKNPTAFYLCASSMGYGYTFGSGTRLTVV.

This chain joins TRBV7-8 and TRBJ1-2, with 11 bases lining up with TRBD1. The V gene's germline CDR1 is SGHVS and CDR2 FQNEAQ. Trimming removed 4 bases from V and 7 bases from J; junction bases left unmatched: 5. This CDR3 spans 14 amino acids. The CDR3 loop reads CASSSSGTGGGYTF. CDR3 nucleotides: TGTGCCAGCAGCTCCTCCGGGACAGGGGGTGGCTACACCTTC.

This clone appeared a few times. The rearrangement links TRBV6-5 to TRBJ1-4, with a possible D match to TRBD1 (5 bases). Germline assignment: CDR1 MNHEY and CDR2 SVGAGI. The CDR3 length is 14 residues. V was shortened by 4 bases and J by 8 bases, with 14 bases between the two germline ends. CDR3 DNA: TGTGCCAGCAGTTTTCAGTTGACAGCAGAAAAACTGTTTTTT. It encodes CASSFQLTAEKLFF.

This chain uses TRBV7-8 with TRBJ2-5; 9 bases line up with TRBD1. The CDR3 length is 15 residues. The V segment lost 3 bases and the J segment 5 bases; nucleotides outside the gene matches: 7. Germline V gene lookup returns CDR1 SGHVS and CDR2 FQNEAQ. The CDR3 coding sequence is TGTGCCAGCAGCTTCCGGACAGGGGACTCGGAGACCCAGTACTTC. Encoded protein: CASSFRTGDSETQYF. Together with reference TRBV7-8 and TRBJ2-5, the CDR3 gives the full variable domain: GAGVSQSPRYKVAKRGQDVALRCDPISGHVSLFWYQQALGQGPEFLTYFQNEAQLDKSGLPSDRFFAERPEGSVSTLKIQRTQQEDSAVYLCASSFRTGDSETQYFGPGTRLLVL.

Only a few counts were recorded for this clone. The gene calls are TRBV5-1 and TRBJ1-1; no firm D call. V lost 0 bases and J 0 bases, leaving 3 bases between the germline ends. Germline CDR1 and CDR2: SGHRS and YFSETQ. There are 13 residues in the CDR3. The CDR3 DNA sequence: TGCGCCAGCAGCTTGGAGATGAACACTGAAGCTTTCTTT. Residues: CASSLEMNTEAFF.